The next 22 T cell receptor beta chains were all read from a single sample in a study of blood T cell repertoires in COVID-19 (dated by TCRdb to the early 2020s). Libraries were built with the immunoSEQ multiplex PCR assay. TCRdb took this table from immuneACCESS and kept in-frame rearrangements with V and J called. Such tables lack part of the clones; where checked against another copy, unresolved V genes explain under half of the gap, and the rest is unexplained. In all, the sample holds 50,000 or so clones, and about 85% of those were seen once. Less than 20% of the sample is in the top ten clones. Material for sequencing was peripheral blood. The receptors were gathered from a human donor in a cohort sampled during active COVID-19.

The genes are TRBV7-2 and TRBJ1-2; D not resolved. V was trimmed by 5 bases and J by 5 bases, leaving 9 bases between them. Germline-derived CDR1 and CDR2 are SGHTA and FQGNSA. The CDR3 is 12 residues long. The CDR3 DNA reads TGTGCCAGCAGCACAGATCGGTATGGCTACACCTTC. It translates to CASSTDRYGYTF.

About this clone: The junction departs from the called germline gene at one end, perhaps through a read error. The chain couples TRBV18 to TRBJ1-2; D is unclear. The CDR3 runs 15 residues. The V gene's germline CDR1 is KGHSH and CDR2 LQKENI. The CDR3 here is CASSPSYGLTYVYTF. The CDR3 region has the DNA TGTGCCAGCTCACCCTCCTACGGACTGACTTATGTCTACACCTTC.

The chain links TRBV25-1 to TRBJ2-7; 9 bases line up with TRBD1. V shed 4 bases, J shed 3 bases, and the junction held 4 bases outside the gene matches. This CDR3 spans 14 amino acids. Germline CDR1 MGHDK, CDR2 SYGVNS. The CDR3 DNA reads TGTGCCAGCAGTGGTGGGGACAGGGACTACGAGCAGTACTTC. This gives the protein CASSGGDRDYEQYF.

This sequence joins TRBV6-6 and TRBJ2-3; 12 nucleotides match TRBD2. V dropped 6 bases and J dropped 3; count of bases not matched to a gene: 4. This CDR3 is built from 15 residues. Per the germline V gene, CDR1 is MNHNY and CDR2 is SVGAGI (reference sequence). The CDR3 coding sequence is TGTGCCAGCAGGTACGGACTAGCGGGAACAGATACGCAGTATTTT. Its translation: CASRYGLAGTDTQYF.

The chain recombines TRBV18 with TRBJ2-7, with D perhaps TRBD1 (6 bases). CDR1 and CDR2 from the germline V gene are KGHSH and LQKENI. Trimming left V 3 bases short and J 3 bases short, with 12 bases between. This CDR3 is 14 amino acids long. CDR3 sequence: CASSPAGQIYEQYF. CDR3 DNA sequence: TGTGCCAGCTCACCGGCTGGACAGATCTACGAGCAGTACTTC.

This chain connects TRBV24-1 to TRBJ2-1; 12 positions match TRBD2. CDR1 is KGHDR and CDR2 is SFDVKD in the germline V gene. V lost 4 bases, J lost 3 bases, and 9 bases stayed unmatched. This CDR3 spans 18 amino acids. The CDR3 sequence is CATSDTTSGGFRYNEQFF. CDR3 coding DNA: TGTGCCACCAGTGACACTACTAGCGGGGGGTTCCGCTACAATGAGCAGTTCTTC.

Here the CDR3 DNA reads TGTGCCAGCAGCACCAGTAACCAGCCCCAGCATTTT. This sequence encodes CASSTSNQPQHF. The V gene is TRBV7-2, the J gene TRBJ1-5; D uncertain. The CDR3 extends over 12 amino acids. The germline CDR1 and CDR2 sequences are SGHTA and FQGNSA. The V end was cut by 5 bases, the J end by 7 bases, with 9 bases between.

The rearrangement links TRBV18 to TRBJ2-5, with TRBD2 matching 7 bases. Trimming took 0 bases from V and 4 from J; bases not matched to a gene: 2. The CDR3 is made up of 14 amino acids. Germline V gene lookup returns CDR1 KGHSH and CDR2 LQKENI. The CDR3 here is CASSPPGGLETQYF. CDR3 nucleotides: TGTGCCAGCTCACCACCGGGGGGGTTAGAGACCCAGTACTTC.

This clone has a single count. The V gene is TRBV3-1 (or the pseudogene TRBV3-2), the J gene TRBJ2-3; 8 bases match TRBD2. Germline assignment: CDR1 LGHDT and CDR2 YNNKEL (reference sequence). This CDR3 contains 17 residues. With V trimmed by 0 bases and J by 1 base, 6 bases remained unmatched. DNA of the CDR3: TGTGCCAGCAGCCAAGATCTTGGGCGGGGGGGCACAGATACGCAGTATTTT. Its protein is CASSQDLGRGGTDTQYF.

The CDR3 nucleotides read TGTGCCAGTAGTATCTCCGACATCTACGAGCAGTACTTC. This gives the protein CASSISDIYEQYF. This sequence joins TRBV19 and TRBJ2-7, with D hard to call. Per the germline V gene, CDR1 is LNHDA and CDR2 is SQIVND (reference sequence). V lost 3 bases and J lost 3, with 9 bases in between. The CDR3 has 13 residues.

The chain uses TRBV18 and TRBJ1-1; D gene uncertain. There are 13 residues in the CDR3. Deletions cut 6 bases from V and 0 bases from J, with 8 bases between. Per the germline V gene, CDR1 is KGHSH and CDR2 is LQKENI. As DNA, the CDR3 is TGTGCCAGCTCGGGCGAGATGAACACTGAAGCTTTCTTT. Protein product: CASSGEMNTEAFF.

A word on this clone: One end of the junction is discordant with germline, which a read error may explain. The rearrangement joins TRBV27 to TRBJ1-2; the D is unclear. Germline CDR1 is MNHEY and CDR2 is SMNVEV (reference sequence). The CDR3 runs to 16 residues. The CDR3 here is CASSLSPGEPKYGYTF. As DNA, the CDR3 is TGTGCCAGCAGTTTAAGCCCCGGGGAGCCTAAGTATGGCTACACCTTC.

The chain employs TRBV5-1 and TRBJ2-7; 8 bases agree with TRBD2. J was trimmed by 3 bases and V by 4 bases; bases with no gene match: 6. Per germline, CDR1 SGHRS and CDR2 YFSETQ. This CDR3 is 14 amino acids long. CDR3 DNA: TGCGCCAGCAGCGCCGGGAGGGGGGGCTACGAGCAGTACTTC. Translating it yields CASSAGRGGYEQYF.

The chain combines TRBV5-5 with TRBJ1-5; possible D gene TRBD1, 6 bases. CDR1 is SGHKS, CDR2 YYEKEE, per germline (reference sequence). This CDR3 has 14 residues. V was clipped by 1 base and J by 1 base, with 6 bases between them. CDR3 residues: CASSLQGSNQPQHF. The CDR3 DNA reads as TGTGCCAGCAGCTTGCAGGGGAGCAATCAGCCCCAGCATTTT.

This chain joins TRBV7-7 and TRBJ2-7, with 11 bases fitting TRBD1. The ends lost 3 bases at V and 5 bases at J; junction bases unmatched: 6. The germline V gene has CDR1 SSHAT and CDR2 FNYEAQ (reference sequence). The length of the CDR3 is 15 residues. CDR3 amino acids: CASSLGTGGFHEQYF. In nucleotides, the CDR3 is TGTGCCAGCAGCTTGGGGACAGGGGGTTTTCACGAGCAGTACTTC. Supplemented by reference TRBV7-7 and TRBJ2-7, the full variable domain reads GAGVSQSPRYKVTKRGQDVTLRCDPISSHATLYWYQQALGQGPEFLTYFNYEAQPDKSGLPSDRFSAERPEGSISTLTIQRTEQRDSAMYRCASSLGTGGFHEQYFGPGTRLTVT.

The chain combines TRBV2 with TRBJ2-7; 7 nucleotides line up with TRBD2. The length of the CDR3 is 12 residues. J was trimmed by 7 bases and V by 8 bases; bases with no gene match: 8. Germline V gives CDR1 SNHLY, CDR2 FYNNEI. The CDR3 loop is CASQRGTGEQYF. The CDR3, as DNA: TGTGCCAGCCAGCGGGGAACGGGAGAGCAGTACTTC.

This chain joins TRBV20-1 and TRBJ2-1; D unresolved. This CDR3 has 12 residues. Trimming left V 3 bases short and J 4 bases short, with 7 bases between. Germline V gene lookup returns CDR1 DFQATT and CDR2 SNEGSKA (reference sequence). The CDR3 sequence: CSASYSYNEQFF. CDR3 nucleotide sequence: TGCAGTGCTAGTTACTCGTACAATGAGCAGTTCTTC.

This clone occurred a few times. This chain joins TRBV5-1 and TRBJ1-1; 7 bases map to TRBD1. Germline values: CDR1 SGHRS, CDR2 YFSETQ. The CDR3 is 13 amino acids. V dropped 3 bases and J dropped 3; count of bases not matched to a gene: 2. For the CDR3, the DNA is TGCGCCAGCAGCTATGGACAGGACACTGAAGCTTTCTTT. It translates to CASSYGQDTEAFF.

V gene TRBV7-8 combines with J gene TRBJ1-5; TRBD1 matches 10 bases. Looked up from germline, CDR1 is SGHVS and CDR2 is FQNEAQ. V was pared by 5 bases and J by 6 bases, with 13 bases of the junction left unmatched. The CDR3 sequence is 17 residues long. CDR3 protein: CASSPTLRQGAFQPQHF. The DNA of the CDR3 is TGTGCCAGCAGCCCCACCCTCCGACAGGGGGCGTTTCAGCCCCAGCATTTT.

The CDR3 DNA reads as TGTGCCAGCAGCTCACAGGGGGCTGGAAACATTCAGTACTTC. This encodes CASSSQGAGNIQYF. The V and J genes are TRBV9 and TRBJ2-4, with 9 positions matching TRBD1. With V trimmed by 4 bases and J by 6 bases, 5 bases remained unmatched. CDR1 and CDR2 (germline): SGDLS, YYNGEE. This CDR3 is built from 14 residues.

The CDR3 spells CASSSSTGGTDTQYF. The CDR3 nucleotides are TGCGCCAGCAGCTCTTCAACAGGGGGCACAGATACGCAGTATTTT. The chain couples TRBV5-1 to TRBJ2-3; 7 bases line up with TRBD1. V was clipped by 3 bases and J by 1 base; unmatched bases: 5. The CDR3 is 15 residues long. The germline gives CDR1 SGHRS, CDR2 YFSETQ.

This clone was detected only a few times. The gene calls are TRBV10-1 and TRBJ2-1, with a tentative D call TRBD2 (5 bases). The V gene's germline CDR1 is WNHNN and CDR2 SYGVQD (reference sequence). Trimming removed 0 bases from V and 12 bases from J, with 18 bases in between. This CDR3 contains 15 residues. The CDR3 loop reads CASSESIQAGSRQFF. CDR3 nucleotides: TGCGCCAGCAGTGAGTCGATTCAGGCGGGTTCTCGGCAGTTCTTC.